The following is a T cell receptor beta chain sequence with its context. RNA was extracted and reverse transcribed into cDNA as the sequencing template. Clones were sequenced by immunoSEQ multiplex PCR, and TCRdb holds only the in-frame ones, with some missing. Of approximately 170,000 clones detected, 45% to 75% appear once; the ten largest clones hold 0.69%. This CDR3 has 15 amino acids. V was trimmed by 0 bases and J by 1 base, leaving 11 bases between them. Germline-derived CDR1 and CDR2 are SGHRS and YFSETQ. This entry is derived from a study of CD8+ T cells in alopecia areata. Treatment of the sample: oral pan-JAK inhibitor, 5-10 mg twice daily.

This chain joins TRBV5-1 and TRBJ2-7; a possible D gene is TRBD1 (7 bases). This TCR came from a human donor with alopecia areata. The sequencing here drew on CD4+ T cells sorted from blood, taken at week 4, from a patient treated with tofacitinib. The CDR3 coding sequence is TGCGCCAGCAGCTTGGCCGCGGGACAGTCCTACGAGCAGTACTTC. Its translation: CASSLAAGQSYEQYF.